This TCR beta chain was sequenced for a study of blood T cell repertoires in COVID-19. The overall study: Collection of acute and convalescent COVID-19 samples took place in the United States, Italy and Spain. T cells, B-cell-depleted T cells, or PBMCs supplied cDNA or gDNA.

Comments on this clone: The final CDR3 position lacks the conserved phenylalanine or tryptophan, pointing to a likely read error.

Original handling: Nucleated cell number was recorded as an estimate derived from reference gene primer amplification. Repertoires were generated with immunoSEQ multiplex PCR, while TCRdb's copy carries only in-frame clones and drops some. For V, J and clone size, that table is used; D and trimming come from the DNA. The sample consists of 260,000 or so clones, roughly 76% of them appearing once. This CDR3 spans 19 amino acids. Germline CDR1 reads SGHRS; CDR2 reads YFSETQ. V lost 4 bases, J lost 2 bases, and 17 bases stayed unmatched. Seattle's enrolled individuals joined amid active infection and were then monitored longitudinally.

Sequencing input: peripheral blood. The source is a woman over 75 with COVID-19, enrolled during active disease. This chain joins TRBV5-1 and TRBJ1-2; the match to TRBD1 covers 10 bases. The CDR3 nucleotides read TGCGCCAGCAGCCCAACGGGACAGGGGATACCCCCCCTAAACTATGGCTACACCCTC. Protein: CASSPTGQGIPPLNYGYTL.